This T cell receptor (beta chain) was sequenced for a study of blood T cell repertoires in COVID-19. The overall study: PBMCs, B-cell-depleted T cells, or T cells provided the cDNA or gDNA that made up the material.

The V gene end was trimmed by 5 bases and the J gene end by 0 bases; junction bases not matched to a gene: 8. Germline V CDR1 and CDR2: SGHRS, YFSETQ. The CDR3 has 16 residues. This table comes from immunoSEQ multiplex PCR, and its TCRdb copy is limited to in-frame clones, with some not included. Of approximately 100,000 clones listed, about nine tenths were seen once; the top ten hold 0.95% to 1.3%. The sequence derives from a human donor in a cohort sampled during active COVID-19. The sequencing input was peripheral blood. The J gene is TRBJ2-3, the V gene TRBV5-1; TRBD2 matches at 8 bases. The DNA for the CDR3 is TGCGCCAGCAGTGTAGCGGGGACTACTAGCACAGATACGCAGTATTTT. It is translated as CASSVAGTTSTDTQYF.